These 19 T cell receptor beta chains originate from one sample sequenced in a study of regulatory T cells in long-lasting Graves disease. The sample's time point: persistent/refractory GD, antithyroid drugs over 5 years with positive TRAb. PBMC-derived RNA was used for the TCR library. Building the TCR beta libraries relied on iRepertoire HTBI primers, and CDR3 regions underwent Arm-PCR. In TCRdb, the multiplex PCR reads were re-called with MiXCR into one record per CDR3 protein. The repertoire includes roughly 450,000 distinct CDR3 sequences, roughly a quarter of them detected once, and over 25% sits in the top ten. The sequenced sample was peripheral blood mononuclear cells (PBMCs), obtained when the disease was refractory, from a patient treated with antithyroid drugs. The receptors stem from a female donor with Graves disease.

For this clonotype: At one end the junction does not follow the germline gene, possibly because of a read error. The J gene is TRBJ2-5, the V gene TRBV5-1, with D possibly matching TRBD2 (5 bases). There are 15 residues in the CDR3. Germline V lookup: CDR1 SGHRS, CDR2 YFSETQ. The CDR3 region is CASSLEWTHQEAQYF. CDR3 nucleotides: TGCGCCAGCAGCTTGGAGTGGACTCACCAAGAGGCCCAGTACTTC.

This chain connects TRBV6-1 to TRBJ2-7; 7 bases are a match to TRBD1. Looked up from germline, CDR1 is MNHNS and CDR2 is SASEGT. This CDR3 is 14 amino acids long. The ends lost 4 bases at V and 4 bases at J; junction bases unmatched: 7. The CDR3 DNA is TGTGCCAGCAGTGTCCGACAGGGAGTTTACGAGCAGTACTTC. The encoded protein is CASSVRQGVYEQYF.

Many counts were recorded for this clonotype. This rearrangement joins TRBV29-1 to TRBJ2-5, with 12 positions matching TRBD2. CDR3 length: 14 amino acids. The V gene's germline CDR1 is SQVTM and CDR2 ANQGSEA. J lost 5 bases, V lost 7 bases, and 8 bases had no gene match. CDR3 coding DNA: TGCAGCGCCCGACTAGCGGGAGCGGGTGAGACCCAGTACTTC. This translates into CSARLAGAGETQYF.

This clonotype showed up many times. This chain uses TRBV2 with TRBJ1-2; 7 nucleotides agree with TRBD1. The CDR3 is 14 residues long. Germline V gene lookup returns CDR1 SNHLY and CDR2 FYNNEI. With 2 bases clipped from V and 3 bases from J, the junction kept 3 bases outside the gene matches. CDR3 in DNA: TGTGCCAGCAGTGAAACTGGGACAGACTATGGCTACACCTTC. It yields the protein CASSETGTDYGYTF.

This clonotype was seen more than once but under ten times. The chain uses TRBV5-1 and TRBJ1-4; 7 positions match TRBD1. V trimming: 0 bases; J trimming: 5 bases; junction bases outside the gene matches: 4. The CDR3 consists of 15 residues. Per the germline V gene, CDR1 is SGHRS and CDR2 is YFSETQ. CDR3 residues: CASSLEGDSNEKLFF. CDR3 nucleotide sequence: TGCGCCAGCAGCTTGGAGGGGGACAGCAATGAAAAACTGTTTTTT.

In its sample, this clonotype was seen many times. V and J are TRBV2 and TRBJ2-7, with 8 bases aligning to TRBD1. The germline V gene encodes CDR1 SNHLY and CDR2 FYNNEI. The CDR3 is made up of 14 amino acids. J lost 5 bases, V lost 8 bases, and 11 bases had no gene match. The CDR3 DNA is TGTGCCAGCGGACAGGGCTCGCGAATTAACGAGCAGTACTTC. It encodes CASGQGSRINEQYF.

The rearrangement joins TRBV6-5 to TRBJ2-2, with 7 positions matching TRBD2. V shed 0 bases and J 4 bases; nucleotides not matched to a gene: 8. The germline gives CDR1 MNHEY, CDR2 SVGAGI. This CDR3 has 17 amino acids. CDR3 DNA sequence: TGTGCCAGCAGTTACTCGGTAGGCGGGAGTGGCACCGGGGAGCTGTTTTTT. Amino acids: CASSYSVGGSGTGELFF.

To note about this clonotype: One end of the junction varies from germline; a read error may be responsible. The chain is built from TRBV7-2 and TRBJ2-7; D gene ambiguous. Germline-derived CDR1 and CDR2 are SGHTA and FQGNSA. There are 12 residues in the CDR3. The CDR3 coding sequence is TGTGCCAGCACCTTACAAGCCTACGAGCAGTACTTC. This sequence encodes CASTLQAYEQYF.

The chain recombines TRBV29-1 with TRBJ2-5; 14 nucleotides align to TRBD2. CDR1 is SQVTM, CDR2 ANQGSEA, per germline. This CDR3 has 14 amino acids. The V gene end was trimmed by 6 bases and the J gene end by 4 bases; junction bases not matched to a gene: 4. The CDR3, as DNA: TGCAGCGTCGCAGGACTAGCGGGAGGAGAGACCCAGTACTTC. It is translated as CSVAGLAGGETQYF.

The chain recombines TRBV30 with TRBJ1-1; 9 bases are a match to TRBD1. V shed 3 bases and J 6 bases; nucleotides not matched to a gene: 8. This CDR3 has 14 residues. Germline lookup yields CDR1 GTSNPN and CDR2 SVGIG (reference sequence). The DNA for the CDR3 is TGTGCCTGGAGCACCGGGACAGGGATGGCTGAAGCTTTCTTT. Translated, it gives CAWSTGTGMAEAFF.

This clonotype was observed a few times. CDR3 region: CALYGYTF. CDR3 DNA: TGTGCCTTATATGGCTACACCTTC. V and J are TRBV30 and TRBJ1-2; D not resolved. Germline V gene data show CDR1 as GTSNPN and CDR2 as SVGIG (reference sequence). CDR3 length equals 8 residues. V was trimmed by 7 bases and J by 5 bases, leaving 2 bases between them.

This chain uses TRBV5-1 with TRBJ2-7; possible D gene TRBD2, 6 bases. Germline assignment: CDR1 SGHRS and CDR2 YFSETQ. CDR3 length equals 13 residues. Trimming took 4 bases from V and 7 from J, leaving 15 bases between them. The CDR3 loop reads CASSINRREEQYF. The CDR3 region has the DNA TGCGCCAGCAGCATCAATCGGAGGGAGGAGCAGTACTTC. The variable domain in full, completed from reference TRBV5-1 and TRBJ2-7, reads KAGVTQTPRYLIKTRGQQVTLSCSPISGHRSVSWYQQTPGQGLQFLFEYFSETQRNKGNFPGRFSGRQFSNSRSEMNVSTLELGDSALYLCASSINRREEQYFGPGTRLTVT.

In its sample, this clonotype was seen many times. The chain uses TRBV20-1 and TRBJ1-1, with D perhaps matching TRBD1 (6 bases). CDR3 length: 13 residues. Germline CDR1 reads DFQATT; CDR2 reads SNEGSKA (reference sequence). The V end was cut by 6 bases, the J end by 6 bases, with 17 bases between. CDR3 region: CSAAGEGVAEAFF. CDR3 sequence (DNA): TGCAGTGCCGCAGGAGAGGGGGTTGCTGAAGCTTTCTTT.

The rearrangement joins TRBV9 to TRBJ1-1; D gene uncertain. Germline V lookup: CDR1 SGDLS, CDR2 YYNGEE. The V gene lost 3 bases and the J gene lost 1 base, with 10 bases spanning the gap. CDR3 length equals 14 residues. CDR3 sequence (DNA): TGTGCCAGCAGCGGCGGGGTCGGGAACACTGAAGCTTTCTTT. It yields the protein CASSGGVGNTEAFF.

This clonotype was seen ten or more times. The chain combines TRBV12-3 or TRBV12-4 with TRBJ2-6, with D perhaps assigned TRBD1 or TRBD2 (5 bases each). The V and J ends lost 6 bases and 2 bases respectively, with 17 bases between them. This CDR3 comprises 17 residues. CDR3 coding DNA: TGTGCCAGCAGCGGGGCAGGATCGGTAGCTGGGGCCAACGTCCTGACTTTC. Translated, it gives CASSGAGSVAGANVLTF.

Ten or more counts support this clonotype. The chain couples TRBV2 to TRBJ1-4; D gene ambiguous. The CDR3 length is 15 residues. CDR1 SNHLY and CDR2 FYNNEI come from the germline V gene. Trimming took 2 bases from V and 2 from J, leaving 9 bases between them. The DNA for the CDR3 is TGTGCCAGCAGTGAACTCGGGAGGACTAATGAAAAACTGTTTTTT. It is translated as CASSELGRTNEKLFF.

V is TRBV20-1 and J is TRBJ1-5; D might be TRBD1 (5 bases). The germline gives CDR1 DFQATT, CDR2 SNEGSKA (reference sequence). The CDR3 spans 16 residues. V lost 0 bases and J lost 3, with 15 bases in between. CDR3 sequence: CSAREAGERYNQPQHF. As DNA, the CDR3 is TGCAGTGCTAGAGAAGCGGGGGAGCGGTACAATCAGCCCCAGCATTTT.

In its sample, this clonotype was seen many times. The CDR3 DNA reads as TGTGCCAGCAGTCCCGGACTAGCGGGAGGGAGGGAGCAGTACTTC. This codes for CASSPGLAGGREQYF. The chain joins TRBV12-3 or TRBV12-4 to TRBJ2-7; TRBD2 agrees at 15 bases. The CDR3 totals 15 residues. With 5 bases clipped from V and 7 bases from J, the junction kept 6 bases outside the gene matches.

The chain links TRBV3-1 to TRBJ2-1; 14 bases fit TRBD2. This CDR3 is built from 19 residues. V gave up 0 bases and J gave up 0 bases; unmatched junction bases: 4. Germline CDR1 and CDR2: LGHDT and YNNKEL (reference sequence). The CDR3 DNA is TGTGCCAGCAGCCAAGACGGAGGACTAGCGGGGGGCTCCTACAATGAGCAGTTCTTC. Encoded protein: CASSQDGGLAGGSYNEQFF.